Included here is one T cell receptor (beta chain) sequence, with context. The antigen is not known. TCRdb itself ran the reads through MiXCR, one entry per CDR3 protein. In the table there are hundreds of thousands of distinct CDR3 sequences, 30% to 40% of which are singletons. The data belong to a study of T cell repertoires in cytomegalovirus infection. Study summary: Both recently identified HLA-C-restricted and well-studied HLA-B-restricted CMV epitopes were used in the study. Public TCR beta signatures marked donors with CMV infection and the matching HLA. Whole-study findings and limits: Identification of carriers of CMV plus the relevant HLA was achieved through cumulative public TCR beta family frequency.

The CDR3 has 17 amino acids. J gave up 3 bases and V 5 bases, and 10 bases lay outside the gene matches. The sequencing used cultured PBMCs, collected from culture after CMV antigen stimulation. The chain couples TRBV12-3 or TRBV12-4 to TRBJ2-1, with TRBD2 identical over 10 bases. This TCR was sampled from a human donor in good health (CMV status not recorded). Some clones in this sample may be carry-over from other donors' samples. The CDR3 spells CASSRTAGGTFYNEQFF. The CDR3 bases are TGTGCCAGCAGTCGTACAGCGGGAGGGACCTTCTACAATGAGCAGTTCTTC.